This TCR beta chain was observed in a study of shared T cell receptors in the human thymus. The CDR3 runs to 15 residues. The V gene's germline CDR1 is GTSNPN and CDR2 SVGIG (reference sequence). J was trimmed by 6 bases and V by 0 bases; bases with no gene match: 8. The table came from immunoSEQ multiplex PCR; TCRdb's copy has only in-frame clones and leaves some out. Of over 450,000 clones in the sample, roughly 74% were seen once. These sequences were also reported in another study, on human thymus T cells. Turning to that study: Corrective heart surgery yielded resections, and these provided the thymus tissue. The authors found apparently biased V and J gene usage in thymic and blood repertoires.

The chain is built from TRBV30 and TRBJ2-7; 10 bases line up with TRBD2. Sequencing was done on a sample of thymocytes. The source is a boy in the first two years of life with a congenital heart defect. For the CDR3, the DNA is TGTGCCTGGAGTGTACCTAGCGGGAGATGGGGCGAGCAGTACTTC. Its protein is CAWSVPSGRWGEQYF.